Each of the 5 T cell receptor beta chains below was sequenced from the same sample in a study of blood T cells in healthy people across ages. The second PCR ran roughly 6 to 11 cycles with a sample-barcoded 5' primer and J-beta primers. One entry per CDR3 protein results from TCRdb running MiXCR on the 5' RACE reads. The table records approximately 790,000 distinct CDR3 sequences, around 62% of them present only once. Sequencing used blood. The origin of the receptors is a man younger than 40 in good health.

CDR3 sequence (DNA): TGTGCCAGCAGTTCCGGGACTCAAGTCCACGAGCAGTACTTC. It codes for CASSSGTQVHEQYF. The chain has TRBV2 and TRBJ2-7; D is possibly TRBD2 (6 bases). In germline, CDR1 is SNHLY, CDR2 FYNNEI. This CDR3 contains 14 residues. V lost 5 bases and J 5 bases, leaving 16 bases between the germline ends. The variable domain in full, with the rest retrieved from reference TRBV2 and TRBJ2-7, is EPEVTQTPSHQVTQMGQEVILRCVPISNHLYFYWYRQILGQKVEFLVSFYNNEISEKSEIFDDQFSVERPDGSNFTLKIRSTKLEDSAMYFCASSSGTQVHEQYFGPGTRLTVT.

The rearrangement uses TRBV6-6 and TRBJ2-3; D gene uncertain. The CDR3 is 15 residues long. Trimming cost V 2 bases and J 2 bases, with 11 bases left between them. The germline CDR1 and CDR2 sequences are MNHNY and SVGAGI (reference sequence). The CDR3 loop is CASSYRGGDTDTQYF. CDR3 bases: TGTGCCAGCAGTTACCGCGGTGGAGACACAGATACGCAGTATTTT.

The rearrangement joins TRBV20-1 to TRBJ1-4, with D possibly TRBD1 on 5 matching bases. This CDR3 spans 18 amino acids. From germline, CDR1 is DFQATT and CDR2 SNEGSKA (reference sequence). The V end was cut by 1 base, the J end by 6 bases, with 24 bases between. In nucleotides, the CDR3 is TGCAGTGCTAGAGGCAAATTCGGTCGGGGGGGATTGGATGAAAAACTGTTTTTT. Translated, it gives CSARGKFGRGGLDEKLFF.

This chain uses TRBV6-5 with TRBJ2-5; 16 nucleotides agree with TRBD2. This CDR3 region has 19 residues. J gave up 2 bases and V 0 bases, and 6 bases lay outside the gene matches. Germline-derived CDR1 and CDR2 are MNHEY and SVGAGI. The CDR3: CASSYSLGLAGGPQETQYF. The CDR3 coding sequence is TGTGCCAGCAGTTACTCGTTGGGACTAGCGGGGGGGCCACAAGAGACCCAGTACTTC.

This clonotype was recorded only once. The V call is TRBV20-1, the J call TRBJ1-5; D may be TRBD1 (5 bases). Germline V CDR1 and CDR2: DFQATT, SNEGSKA (reference sequence). This CDR3 spans 16 amino acids. Between the trimmed V and J ends, which lost 0 bases and 4 bases, there was a span of 16 bases. CDR3 sequence (DNA): TGCAGTGCTAGAGATAGTTCGGGCAGGGAAAATCAGCCCCAGCATTTT. It specifies CSARDSSGRENQPQHF.